One and the same sample provided the 3 T cell receptor beta chains below, sequenced in a study of PD-1 blockade in mismatch repair-deficient tumors (dated by TCRdb to the late 2010s). The library was obtained by the immunoSEQ multiplex PCR assay. TCRdb's version of the immuneACCESS table is confined to in-frame rearrangements and falls short of the full clone set. An unresolved V gene accounts for under half of the shortfall where checked; the remainder is of unknown origin. The sample records some 100,000 clones, 70% to 85% of which are singletons. Approximately 6.5% of the sample is taken by the ten largest. The material sequenced was peripheral blood, taken approximately 36 weeks after starting pembrolizumab. These receptor sequences come from an adult with mismatch repair-deficient cancer.

The J gene is TRBJ2-7, the V gene TRBV2, with 13 nucleotides matching TRBD2. V dropped 4 bases and J dropped 3; count of bases not matched to a gene: 6. CDR1 and CDR2 from the germline V gene are SNHLY and FYNNEI. This CDR3 is built from 16 residues. Here the CDR3 DNA reads TGTGCCAGCAGTGCCACTAGCGGGAGGGAATTCTACGAGCAGTACTTC. It codes for CASSATSGREFYEQYF.

This clone appeared a single time. This sequence joins TRBV2 and TRBJ1-5; D uncertain. Trimming left V 5 bases short and J 0 bases short, with 8 bases between. The CDR3 spans 14 residues. Looked up from germline, CDR1 is SNHLY and CDR2 is FYNNEI. The CDR3 DNA reads as TGTGCCAGCAGTCGAGTCGATAGCAATCAGCCCCAGCATTTT. This encodes CASSRVDSNQPQHF.

This clone was seen a single time. This chain joins TRBV9 and TRBJ1-2; D might be TRBD1 (6 bases). The length of the CDR3 is 16 residues. CDR1 is SGDLS and CDR2 is YYNGEE in the germline V gene. Deletions cut 3 bases from V and 4 bases from J, with 19 bases between. The CDR3 DNA is TGTGCCAGCAGCGAGGGGGACCGCAGAAACGTCTATGGCTACACCTTC. This gives the protein CASSEGDRRNVYGYTF.